The rows below give T cell receptor beta chains drawn from one sample of a study of graft-versus-host responses after intestinal transplantation. Antigens for these TCRs are unknown. The table came from immunoSEQ multiplex PCR; TCRdb's copy has only in-frame clones and leaves some out. This sample carries about 80,000 clones, approximately 91% of them seen once, and the ten largest clones take 0.34%. The sample here was unstimulated CD4+ T cells sorted from spleen or lymph node cells, taken before intestinal transplant. All receptors come from a human donor who received an intestinal transplant. Each CDR3 is given with its conserved first and last residue. The D gene is left open where the match is weak. Not all rows give a size; the values are once, few, many and, for expanded clones, a class.

TRBV7-9	once	-	TRBJ2-7	CASSSGILYEQYF	TGTGCCAGCAGTTCAGGCATCCTCTACGAGCAGTACTTC
TRBV27	-	-	TRBJ2-3	CASSFRESTDTQYF	TGTGCCAGCAGTTTCCGGGAATCCACAGATACGCAGTATTTT
TRBV7-6	-	TRBD1	TRBJ1-1	CASSLAGGNTEAFF	TGTGCCAGCAGCTTAGCAGGGGGCAACACTGAAGCTTTCTTT
TRBV25-1	-	TRBD1	TRBJ1-2	CASSEKTGQGYTF	TGTGCCAGCAGTGAAAAGACAGGGCAGGGCTACACCTTC
TRBV2	-	TRBD1	TRBJ1-5	CASSEDRGNQPQHF	TGTGCCAGCAGTGAAGACAGGGGGAATCAGCCCCAGCATTTT
TRBV4-1	-	-	TRBJ2-1	CASSQGLAGEQFF	TGCGCCAGCAGCCAAGGGCTAGCCGGTGAGCAGTTCTTC
TRBV5-1	-	TRBD1	TRBJ1-5	CASNLQGYSNQPQHF	TGCGCCAGCAACTTACAGGGGTATAGCAATCAGCCCCAGCATTTT
TRBV6-5	-	TRBD1	TRBJ2-7	CASSFDRVFYEQYF	TGTGCCAGCAGTTTTGACAGGGTCTTTTACGAGCAGTACTTC
TRBV4-2	-	TRBD2	TRBJ2-1	CASSLTAGLAGTNEQFF	TGTGCCAGCAGCCTCACGGCGGGACTAGCGGGAACCAATGAGCAGTTCTTC
TRBV7-9	-	TRBD1	TRBJ1-5	CASSLIQGGNQPQHF	TGTGCCAGCAGCTTGATACAGGGGGGCAATCAGCCCCAGCATTTT
TRBV5-1	-	-	TRBJ1-1	CASRRRGDTEAFF	TGCGCCAGCAGGAGGAGGGGCGACACTGAAGCTTTCTTT
TRBV10-2	few	-	TRBJ2-5	CASSADSRTQYF	TGCGCCAGCAGCGCTGATTCGAGGACCCAGTACTTC
TRBV6-5	-	TRBD1	TRBJ1-5	CASSDQGARQPQHF	TGTGCCAGCAGTGATCAGGGGGCGCGTCAGCCCCAGCATTTT
TRBV7-2	-	-	TRBJ2-5	CASSLNPWAGAQYF	TGTGCCAGCAGCTTAAACCCGTGGGCCGGTGCCCAGTACTTC
TRBV5-6	few	TRBD2	TRBJ2-3	CASSLRLAGGALDTQYF	TGTGCCAGCAGCTTACGATTAGCGGGGGGGGCGCTAGATACGCAGTATTTT
TRBV15	-	-	TRBJ1-4	CATRRTLSTNEKLFF	TGTGCCACCCGCCGGACATTATCAACTAATGAAAAACTGTTTTTT
TRBV5-1	-	-	TRBJ2-2	CASSLDPANTGELFF	TGCGCCAGCAGCTTGGATCCCGCGAACACCGGGGAGCTGTTTTTT
TRBV10-2	-	TRBD1	TRBJ1-5	CASSDRGAQHF	TGCGCCAGCAGCGACAGGGGAGCCCAGCATTTT
TRBV18	few	-	TRBJ2-2	CASSPQRSNTGELFF	TGTGCCAGCTCACCTCAGCGTTCGAACACCGGGGAGCTGTTTTTT